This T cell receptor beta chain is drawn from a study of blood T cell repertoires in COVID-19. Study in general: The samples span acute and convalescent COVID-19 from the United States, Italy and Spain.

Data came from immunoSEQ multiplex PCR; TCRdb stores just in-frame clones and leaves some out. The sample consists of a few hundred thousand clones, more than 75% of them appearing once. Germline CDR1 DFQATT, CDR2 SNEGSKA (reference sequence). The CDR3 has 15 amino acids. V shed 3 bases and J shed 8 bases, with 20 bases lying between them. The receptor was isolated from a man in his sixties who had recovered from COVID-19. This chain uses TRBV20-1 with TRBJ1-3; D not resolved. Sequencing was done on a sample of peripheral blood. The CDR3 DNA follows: TGCAGTGCTAGTTATCTGGCCGGGTACCGAGACACCATATATTTT. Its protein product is CSASYLAGYRDTIYF.